The entry that follows covers one TCR beta chain sequence. Its antigen is not identified. These data belong to a study of T-cell memory formation after mild COVID-19. Study context: The study found TCR clusters largely donor specific.

CDR3 length: 14 amino acids. With 3 bases clipped from V and 9 bases from J, the junction kept 8 bases outside the gene matches. Germline-derived CDR1 and CDR2 are SGHNT and YYREEE (reference sequence). The study, taken as a whole, reports: Shrinking CD4+ clones resided mostly in CM and EM, and CD8+ ones in EMRA.

cDNA libraries for TCR alpha and TCR beta, carrying sample barcodes and UMIs, came from 5'RACE with constant-segment primers. TCRdb ran MiXCR on the 5' RACE reads and lists one entry per CDR3 protein. The table has about 430,000 distinct CDR3 sequences, more than 15% seen once; the top ten hold roughly 21%. The sequence was collected from a man aged 18 to 29 who had mild COVID-19 (a few samples of this study predate the infection). Cell type and time point are not known. The chain links TRBV5-4 to TRBJ2-1; 8 positions agree with TRBD1. The sequenced material came from PBMCs or a T cell subset sorted from them (not recorded which). The CDR3: CASSSRSGGSEQFF. For the CDR3, the DNA is TGTGCCAGCAGCTCACGTTCAGGGGGCAGTGAGCAGTTCTTC.